Each of the 15 T cell receptor beta chains below was sequenced from the same sample in a study of spatial heterogeneity in lung cancer. TCRdb fed the 5' RACE reads into MiXCR, producing one record per CDR3 protein. This table has some 28,000 distinct CDR3 sequences, 7.5% to 9.5% appearing once. This sample's time point: sample taken at primary tumor resection. The authors sequenced whole RNA from tumor, nontumor lung or frozen PBMC without sorting. The sample here was PBMCs, taken at surgery. These receptors were obtained from a female donor with early-stage non-small cell lung cancer.

A few counts support this clonotype. This chain connects TRBV27 to TRBJ2-1, with 7 nucleotides matching TRBD2. The ends lost 6 bases at V and 1 base at J; junction bases unmatched: 9. Germline CDR1 is MNHEY and CDR2 is SMNVEV (reference sequence). The CDR3 runs 16 residues. CDR3 amino acids: CASSRRGRVSYNEQFF. CDR3 nucleotides: TGTGCCAGCAGCCGACGAGGGAGGGTATCCTACAATGAGCAGTTCTTC.

This clonotype showed up many times. This chain joins TRBV27 and TRBJ1-5, with 8 bases identical to TRBD1. The V and J ends lost 5 bases and 2 bases, in that order; junction bases with no gene match: 5. CDR3 size: 15 residues. The germline V gene has CDR1 MNHEY and CDR2 SMNVEV (reference sequence). The DNA for the CDR3 is TGTGCCAGCAGTGCAGGGGGCGGGGGCAATCAGCCCCAGCATTTT. Protein: CASSAGGGGNQPQHF.

This clonotype showed up many times. V and J are TRBV18 and TRBJ1-1; weak D call: TRBD1 (5 bases). The V gene's germline CDR1 is KGHSH and CDR2 LQKENI. With 5 bases removed from V and 5 bases from J, the gap between germline ends came to 15 bases. The CDR3 has 14 amino acids. For the CDR3, the DNA is TGTGCCAGCTCAGAAGGCCAGGGTCTAACTGAAGCTTTCTTT. Its translation: CASSEGQGLTEAFF.

Ten or more counts support this clonotype. The chain uses TRBV7-9 and TRBJ2-1; D is unresolved. Germline V lookup: CDR1 SEHNR, CDR2 FQNEAQ (reference sequence). CDR3 length equals 14 residues. The V and J ends lost 5 bases and 6 bases respectively, with 14 bases between them. In DNA, the CDR3 is TGTGCCAGCAGCGGCTGGACCCGGACCAATGAGCAGTTCTTC. Translating gives CASSGWTRTNEQFF.

This clonotype showed up many times. The V and J genes are TRBV28 and TRBJ1-5, with 7 nucleotides matching TRBD1. J was trimmed by 0 bases and V by 4 bases; bases with no gene match: 9. The CDR3 is 17 residues long. Germline-derived CDR1 and CDR2 are MDHEN and SYDVKM. The CDR3 coding sequence is TGTGCCAGCAGTTACCGACAGGGAGGTTATAGCAATCAGCCCCAGCATTTT. It is translated as CASSYRQGGYSNQPQHF.

In its sample, this clonotype was seen a few times. This chain links TRBV6-2 or TRBV6-3 with TRBJ2-3; the match to TRBD2 covers 9 bases. This CDR3 region has 15 residues. From germline, CDR1 is MNHEY and CDR2 SVGEGT. Losses at the gene ends were 5 bases for V and 0 bases for J; bases not matched to a gene: 3. CDR3 bases: TGTGCCAGCAGTACCGGGACTAGCAGCACAGATACGCAGTATTTT. Amino acids: CASSTGTSSTDTQYF.

This clonotype was seen many times. This sequence joins TRBV9 and TRBJ2-3; 10 bases are a match to TRBD2. Germline lookup yields CDR1 SGDLS and CDR2 YYNGEE. The CDR3 runs to 17 residues. V shed 0 bases and J 2 bases; nucleotides not matched to a gene: 6. The CDR3 loop is CASSVEASGGVTDTQYF. The CDR3 region has the DNA TGTGCCAGCAGCGTAGAGGCTAGCGGGGGCGTCACAGATACGCAGTATTTT.

There are many counts of this clonotype. The J gene is TRBJ2-1, the V gene TRBV27; 13 bases are a match to TRBD2. J was trimmed by 8 bases and V by 5 bases; bases with no gene match: 9. The CDR3 runs 16 residues. CDR1 is MNHEY and CDR2 is SMNVEV in the germline V gene (reference sequence). The DNA of the CDR3 is TGTGCCAGCAGTGGAGCTAGGACTAGCGGGAGCGATGAGCAGTTCTTC. It codes for CASSGARTSGSDEQFF.

This clonotype came up many times. The chain recombines TRBV11-3 with TRBJ2-1; D remains unclear. Looked up from germline, CDR1 is SGHNT and CDR2 is YENEEA. Trimming took 5 bases from V and 9 from J, leaving 14 bases between them. This CDR3 spans 13 amino acids. CDR3 DNA sequence: TGTGCCAGCAGCCAAGCCCAGGAACGTGAGCAGTTCTTC. It codes for CASSQAQEREQFF.

This clonotype was found many times. The CDR3 region has the DNA TGCGCCAGCGGTTTCGGGGACGATAATTCACCCCTCCACTTT. Amino acids: CASGFGDDNSPLHF. J is TRBJ1-6 and V is TRBV5-1; tentative D call: TRBD1 (5 bases). V lost 7 bases and J lost 5, with 13 bases in between. Germline loops: CDR1 SGHRS, CDR2 YFSETQ. CDR3 length: 14 residues.

This clonotype occurred many times. The chain couples TRBV25-1 to TRBJ1-5, with no clear D. There are 14 residues in the CDR3. Trimming stripped 6 bases from V and 1 base from J, with 10 bases between. Germline CDR1 MGHDK, CDR2 SYGVNS. The CDR3 region has the DNA TGTGCCAGCAGCCTAACTGGGAGCAATCAGCCCCAGCATTTT. Translation gives CASSLTGSNQPQHF.

This clonotype was found a few times. This chain joins TRBV9 and TRBJ2-6; 14 bases map to TRBD2. The CDR3 has 20 amino acids. Germline V gene sequence: CDR1 SGDLS, CDR2 YYNGEE. The junction had 13 bases not matched to a gene; V was cut back by 4 bases and J by 4 bases. CDR3 residues: CASSSGLAGVPPPGANVLTF. In DNA, the CDR3 is TGTGCCAGCAGCTCGGGACTAGCGGGAGTCCCTCCACCCGGGGCCAACGTCCTGACTTTC.

In this sample, this clonotype turned up many times. The rearrangement links TRBV6-2 or TRBV6-3 to TRBJ2-7, with TRBD2 matching 11 bases. Germline CDR1 and CDR2: MNHEY and SVGEGT. This CDR3 is 15 amino acids long. The junction had 6 bases not matched to a gene; V was cut back by 6 bases and J by 2 bases. The CDR3 spells CASRGTSGVPYEQYV. CDR3 DNA sequence: TGTGCCAGCAGAGGGACTAGCGGAGTTCCCTACGAGCAGTACGTC.

This chain connects TRBV5-1 to TRBJ1-1; 8 bases match TRBD1. The CDR3 sequence is 18 residues long. Germline assignment: CDR1 SGHRS and CDR2 YFSETQ. Germline trimming cut 1 base from V and 0 bases from J; bases unmatched to any gene: 11. The CDR3 loop is CASSLPTGQDLMNTEAFF. The CDR3 DNA reads TGCGCCAGCAGCTTGCCGACGGGACAGGACCTGATGAACACTGAAGCTTTCTTT.

At least ten counts were recorded for this clonotype. The genes are TRBV20-1 and TRBJ1-4; TRBD1 matches at 7 bases. CDR1 and CDR2 from the germline V gene are DFQATT and SNEGSKA (reference sequence). This CDR3 is 16 amino acids long. V trimming: 1 base; J trimming: 6 bases; junction bases outside the gene matches: 11. Written as DNA, the CDR3 is TGCAGTGCTAGAGCCTTTACAGGGGCCCGGGATGAAAAACTGTTTTTT. Amino acids: CSARAFTGARDEKLFF.